The T cell receptor (beta chain) under discussion was sequenced for a study of shared clonotypes between healthy human individuals. Overall study results and limits: With several donors compared, about 5% of naive CD4 clonotypes were shared. Represented diversity, genetic and exposure-history alike, was limited by few donors.

The junction had 10 bases not matched to a gene; V was cut back by 10 bases and J by 3 bases. The V gene's germline CDR1 is SNHLY and CDR2 FYNNEI. This CDR3 has 14 amino acids. It was CD45RO-negative cells, positively selected for CCR7, that made up naive CD8 cells, with terminally differentiated effector memory CD45RA+ cells excluded. Only Caucasian adults living in Nashville, Tennessee made up the donor group. Sorted-subset replicate PCR reactions contained 200 ng DNA, corresponding to 29,000 or so T cell genomes. Clones were read by immunoSEQ multiplex PCR, and TCRdb kept only the in-frame ones, dropping some. The sample holds more than 2 million clones, about 95% seen once. About this clone: The antigen is unknown.

The chain employs TRBV2 and TRBJ1-2; 8 bases agree with TRBD1. The sequenced sample was naive CD8+ T cells sorted from blood. The origin of this receptor is a man between 18 and 29 years old in good health. The DNA for the CDR3 is TGTGCCACCCGGCGTCCAGGGGGCGACTATGGCTACACCTTC. Its translation: CATRRPGGDYGYTF. Complete variable domain (other parts from reference TRBV2 and TRBJ1-2): EPEVTQTPSHQVTQMGQEVILRCVPISNHLYFYWYRQILGQKVEFLVSFYNNEISEKSEIFDDQFSVERPDGSNFTLKIRSTKLEDSAMYFCATRRPGGDYGYTFGSGTRLTVV.